This T cell receptor beta chain was observed in a study of blood T cells in healthy people across ages. The study's findings and limits: Roughly linear age-related decline in beta diversity appeared, significant by age 40.

Note on this clonotype: The antigen is unknown.

This CDR3 region has 16 residues. The germline V and J ends were trimmed by 0 bases and 2 bases, with 12 bases remaining between them. Germline-derived CDR1 and CDR2 are MNHEY and SVGAGI. Drawn from each donor were 7.5 to 10 milliliters of peripheral blood. Per-sample PBMC isolation yielded at least 6 million cells. A minimum of 5 micrograms of total RNA was extracted per sample. Using a J-beta primer mix together with a sample-barcoded 5' primer, a second PCR was run for roughly 6 to 12 cycles. TCRdb redid the calling of the 5' RACE reads with MiXCR, one entry per CDR3 protein. The sample has 850,000 to 1,000,000 distinct CDR3 sequences, roughly 48% seen once.

The chain recombines TRBV6-5 with TRBJ2-3, with TRBD2 as a possible D gene (5 bases). The source of this sequence is a man under 40 in good health. The source material was blood. The chain's CDR3 is CASSYSSEGFTDTQYF. DNA of the CDR3: TGTGCCAGCAGTTACTCCTCCGAGGGCTTCACAGATACGCAGTATTTT.